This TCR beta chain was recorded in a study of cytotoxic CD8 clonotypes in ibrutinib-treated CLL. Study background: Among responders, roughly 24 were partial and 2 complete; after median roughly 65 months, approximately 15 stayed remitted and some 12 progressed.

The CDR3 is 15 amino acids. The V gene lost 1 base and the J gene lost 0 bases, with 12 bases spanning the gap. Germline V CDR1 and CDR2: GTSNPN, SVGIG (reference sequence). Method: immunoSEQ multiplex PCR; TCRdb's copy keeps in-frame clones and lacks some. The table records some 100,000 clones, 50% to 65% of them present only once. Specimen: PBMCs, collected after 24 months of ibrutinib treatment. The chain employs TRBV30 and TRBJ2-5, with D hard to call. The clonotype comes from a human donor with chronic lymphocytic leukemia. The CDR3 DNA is TGTGCCTGGAGTGATGCGCGGACGTACCAAGAGACCCAGTACTTC. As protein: CAWSDARTYQETQYF.